The 21 T cell receptor beta chains reported below all come from one sample, sequenced in a study of shared clonotypes between healthy human individuals. Only in-frame clones appear in the TCRdb table, and some are missing; sequencing was by immunoSEQ multiplex PCR. The sample lists 600,000 or so clones, 95% occurring once. Naive CD8 cells comprised CD45RO-negative, CCR7-positively selected cells, excluding terminally differentiated effector memory CD45RA+ cells. Sequences were obtained from naive CD8+ T cells sorted from blood. All receptors derive from a woman in her 30s in good health.

The chain uses TRBV29-1 and TRBJ2-5; D is undetermined. The J call may be in error: the DNA end matches TRBJ2-7 better. Germline-derived CDR1 and CDR2 are SQVTM and ANQGSEA. This CDR3 contains 14 residues. Here the CDR3 DNA reads TGCAGCGTTGTCGACGTCGGCGAAACCTACGAGCAGTACTTC. This encodes CSVVDVGETYEQYF.

This clone was seen only once. The sample holds other DNA sequences that translate to the same CDR3. V is TRBV28 and J is TRBJ2-7; 12 bases are a match to TRBD1. With 5 bases clipped from V and 4 bases from J, the junction kept 6 bases outside the gene matches. This CDR3 comprises 15 residues. CDR1 and CDR2 from the germline V gene are MDHEN and SYDVKM. The CDR3 is CASSPPGQGAYEQYF. CDR3 DNA: TGTGCCAGCAGTCCTCCGGGACAGGGGGCTTACGAGCAGTACTTC. The variable domain in full, with the rest retrieved from reference TRBV28 and TRBJ2-7, is DVKVTQSSRYLVKRTGEKVFLECVQDMDHENMFWYRQDPGLGLRLIYFSYDVKMKEKGDIPEGYSVSREKKERFSLILESASTNQTSMYLCASSPPGQGAYEQYFGPGTRLTVT.

This chain links TRBV28 with TRBJ2-7; 7 bases agree with TRBD2. V dropped 1 base and J dropped 5; count of bases not matched to a gene: 11. CDR1 MDHEN and CDR2 SYDVKM come from the germline V gene. The CDR3 loop spans 16 amino acids. The CDR3 nucleotides are TGTGCCAGCAGTTTATATCCCGGCGGGAGAGCCGACGAGCAGTACTTC. Translated, it gives CASSLYPGGRADEQYF.

The gene calls are TRBV28 and TRBJ1-5; D might be TRBD1 (6 bases). Trimming pared 3 bases from V and 7 bases from J, leaving 7 bases between. The CDR3 runs 12 residues. Germline V gene lookup returns CDR1 MDHEN and CDR2 SYDVKM. CDR3 DNA: TGTGCCAGCAGTTTTAGGGGGCAGCCCCAGCATTTT. This sequence encodes CASSFRGQPQHF.

This sequence joins TRBV27 and TRBJ2-3; the match to TRBD2 covers 12 bases. The trim removed 5 bases at V and 4 bases at J, leaving 7 bases unmatched. Germline CDR1 is MNHEY and CDR2 is SMNVEV (reference sequence). The CDR3 has 16 residues. Written as DNA, the CDR3 is TGTGCCAGCAGTCTGCTAGCGGGAGGGGCGCCAGATACGCAGTATTTT. Protein sequence: CASSLLAGGAPDTQYF.

This rearrangement joins TRBV9 to TRBJ2-3, with 8 bases that match TRBD2. Germline V lookup: CDR1 SGDLS, CDR2 YYNGEE. V lost 4 bases and J lost 2; bases outside the gene matches: 15. The CDR3 is 18 amino acids. CDR3 nucleotide sequence: TGTGCCAGCAGCCCTCGGACGGGATGGCGGGAGGACACAGATACGCAGTATTTT. This translates into CASSPRTGWREDTDTQYF. The full variable domain, its missing parts supplied by reference TRBV9 and TRBJ2-3, is DSGVTQTPKHLITATGQRVTLRCSPRSGDLSVYWYQQSLDQGLQFLIQYYNGEERAKGNILERFSAQQFPDLHSELNLSSLELGDSALYFCASSPRTGWREDTDTQYFGPGTRLTVL.

The rearrangement uses TRBV27 and TRBJ2-7; 12 bases map to TRBD2. The CDR3 spans 16 residues. CDR1 and CDR2 (germline): MNHEY, SMNVEV (reference sequence). V dropped 5 bases and J dropped 3; count of bases not matched to a gene: 8. The CDR3 bases are TGTGCCAGCAGTCAGGGGACTAGCGGGCGTGGCTACGAGCAGTACTTC. Protein sequence: CASSQGTSGRGYEQYF.

This rearrangement joins TRBV25-1 to TRBJ1-5; D perhaps matches TRBD1 (5 bases). CDR1 and CDR2 (germline): MGHDK, SYGVNS. This CDR3 spans 15 amino acids. V lost 2 bases and J 2 bases, leaving 10 bases between the germline ends. The CDR3 DNA is TGTGCCAGCAGTGAAGGGGGAGCGGGCAATCAGCCCCAGCATTTT. Protein: CASSEGGAGNQPQHF.

The chain couples TRBV6-5 to TRBJ2-5; D is undetermined. Matching the DNA end better, TRBJ2-7 makes the J call doubtful. Per germline, CDR1 MNHEY and CDR2 SVGAGI. This CDR3 is 14 amino acids long. The CDR3 region is CASSYSSSQYEQYF. The CDR3, as DNA: TGTGCCAGCAGTTACTCGTCTTCACAATACGAGCAGTACTTC.

CDR3 residues: CASGSYEQFF. For the CDR3, the DNA is TGTGCCAGCGGGAGCTATGAGCAGTTCTTC. The chain has TRBV2 and TRBJ2-1, with D maybe TRBD2 (5 bases). The CDR3 has 10 residues. Germline-derived CDR1 and CDR2 are SNHLY and FYNNEI. V was clipped by 8 bases and J by 8 bases, with 7 bases between them.

The chain recombines TRBV11-1 with TRBJ1-3, with D maybe TRBD1 (6 bases). CDR3 length: 16 residues. Deletions cut 5 bases from V and 0 bases from J, with 14 bases between. The germline CDR1 and CDR2 sequences are SGHAT and FQDESV (reference sequence). CDR3 loop: CASSHRQDFSGNTIYF. CDR3 bases: TGTGCCAGCAGCCACCGACAGGATTTCTCTGGAAACACCATATATTTT.

V is TRBV28 and J is TRBJ1-1; TRBD1 agrees at 9 bases. J was trimmed by 1 base and V by 1 base; bases with no gene match: 4. Looked up from germline, CDR1 is MDHEN and CDR2 is SYDVKM. The CDR3 is 16 amino acids. The CDR3 here is CASSLSGTGKNTEAFF. The CDR3 region has the DNA TGTGCCAGCAGTTTATCGGGGACAGGGAAGAACACTGAAGCTTTCTTT.

This clone has just a few counts. Other DNA sequences in this sample translate to the same CDR3. The chain has TRBV5-6 and TRBJ2-7; 11 nucleotides line up with TRBD1. The length of the CDR3 is 14 residues. Germline loops: CDR1 SGHDT, CDR2 YYEEEE. With 2 bases clipped from V and 3 bases from J, the junction kept 1 base outside the gene matches. The CDR3, as DNA: TGTGCCAGCAGCTTCGGGACAGGGGGCTACGAGCAGTACTTC. Residues: CASSFGTGGYEQYF.

The chain has TRBV27 and TRBJ1-1; the D gene is possibly TRBD1 (5 bases). The V and J ends lost 6 bases and 6 bases respectively, with 20 bases between them. The CDR3 is 15 amino acids. Germline V gene data show CDR1 as MNHEY and CDR2 as SMNVEV (reference sequence). Written as DNA, the CDR3 is TGTGCCAGCAGGCCGGGACCCGCAAGCGGCGCTGAAGCTTTCTTT. Protein product: CASRPGPASGAEAFF.

The J gene is TRBJ1-2, the V gene TRBV15, with TRBD1 as a possible D gene (6 bases). The CDR3 loop spans 14 amino acids. CDR1 and CDR2 (germline): LNHNV, YYDKDF (reference sequence). V lost 3 bases, J lost 0 bases, and 8 bases lay in between. DNA of the CDR3: TGTGCCACCAGCAGCGGGACATCTAACTATGGCTACACCTTC. Translated, it gives CATSSGTSNYGYTF.

This chain links TRBV4-1 with TRBJ2-5; TRBD1 aligns across 8 bases. The closer fit of TRBJ2-7 to the DNA end suggests the J call may be wrong. The CDR3 spans 15 residues. The germline V gene encodes CDR1 MGHRA and CDR2 YSYEKL. The CDR3 loop reads CASSQDGTGSYEQYF. Written as DNA, the CDR3 is TGCGCCAGCAGCCAAGACGGGACAGGCTCCTACGAGCAGTACTTC.

The chain is built from TRBV10-3 and TRBJ2-7; 8 positions agree with TRBD1. After removal of 6 bases from V and 4 bases from J, the junction contained 5 bases not matched to a gene. The CDR3 runs 13 residues. CDR1 ENHRY and CDR2 SYGVKD come from the germline V gene. The CDR3: CAIRGDRTYEQYF. As DNA, the CDR3 is TGTGCCATCAGGGGGGACAGGACTTACGAGCAGTACTTC.

V is TRBV9 and J is TRBJ2-1; D is unclear. The CDR3 runs to 16 residues. Germline CDR1 is SGDLS and CDR2 is YYNGEE. V shed 0 bases and J shed 6 bases, with 16 bases lying between them. The CDR3 DNA reads as TGTGCCAGCAGCGTAGAGGCTACCCACGAGGCCAATGAGCAGTTCTTC. It specifies CASSVEATHEANEQFF.

V and J are TRBV5-6 and TRBJ2-7; 8 nucleotides align to TRBD2. Germline lookup yields CDR1 SGHDT and CDR2 YYEEEE. The CDR3 sequence is 15 residues long. Trimming at V came to 1 base and at J to 3 bases, leaving 6 bases not matched to a gene. CDR3 loop: CASSLSGLVIYEQYF. Written as DNA, the CDR3 is TGTGCCAGCAGCTTGTCGGGACTAGTAATCTACGAGCAGTACTTC.

The chain employs TRBV14 and TRBJ2-3, with D possibly called TRBD1 or TRBD2 (6 bases each). V gave up 0 bases and J gave up 3 bases, with 19 bases separating them. This CDR3 region has 18 residues. Germline V lookup: CDR1 SGHDN, CDR2 FVKESK. Here the CDR3 DNA reads TGTGCCAGCAGCCAAGATGAGTACCGGGGGCGATGGACAGATACGCAGTATTTT. Its protein product is CASSQDEYRGRWTDTQYF.

A note on this clone: Other nucleotide sequences in the sample specify the same CDR3. The rearrangement joins TRBV7-9 to TRBJ2-2; the D is unclear. CDR3 length: 12 amino acids. From germline, CDR1 is SEHNR and CDR2 FQNEAQ (reference sequence). V lost 1 base and J 7 bases, leaving 4 bases between the germline ends. This CDR3 is CASSLDGGELFF. Here the CDR3 DNA reads TGTGCCAGCAGCTTAGACGGCGGGGAGCTGTTTTTT.